This T cell receptor beta chain was profiled in a study of T cell changes during pregnancy in multiple sclerosis. Trimming left V 6 bases short and J 5 bases short, with 10 bases between. CDR3 length equals 11 residues. Per the germline V gene, CDR1 is DFQATT and CDR2 is SNEGSKA (reference sequence). Sequenced by immunoSEQ multiplex PCR; TCRdb stores in-frame clones only, minus some. The repertoire has approximately 60,000 clones, 92% of them found once; the top ten carry roughly 0.2%. The sequence was obtained from a female donor with multiple sclerosis, enrolled in a pregnancy study. This chain connects TRBV20-1 to TRBJ1-1, with a possible D match to TRBD1 (5 bases). Specimen: CD4+ T cells from peripheral blood mononuclear cells, collected in the second trimester of pregnancy. This chain's CDR3 is CSAHRFTEAFF. The CDR3 DNA reads as TGCAGTGCCCACAGGTTTACTGAAGCTTTCTTT.